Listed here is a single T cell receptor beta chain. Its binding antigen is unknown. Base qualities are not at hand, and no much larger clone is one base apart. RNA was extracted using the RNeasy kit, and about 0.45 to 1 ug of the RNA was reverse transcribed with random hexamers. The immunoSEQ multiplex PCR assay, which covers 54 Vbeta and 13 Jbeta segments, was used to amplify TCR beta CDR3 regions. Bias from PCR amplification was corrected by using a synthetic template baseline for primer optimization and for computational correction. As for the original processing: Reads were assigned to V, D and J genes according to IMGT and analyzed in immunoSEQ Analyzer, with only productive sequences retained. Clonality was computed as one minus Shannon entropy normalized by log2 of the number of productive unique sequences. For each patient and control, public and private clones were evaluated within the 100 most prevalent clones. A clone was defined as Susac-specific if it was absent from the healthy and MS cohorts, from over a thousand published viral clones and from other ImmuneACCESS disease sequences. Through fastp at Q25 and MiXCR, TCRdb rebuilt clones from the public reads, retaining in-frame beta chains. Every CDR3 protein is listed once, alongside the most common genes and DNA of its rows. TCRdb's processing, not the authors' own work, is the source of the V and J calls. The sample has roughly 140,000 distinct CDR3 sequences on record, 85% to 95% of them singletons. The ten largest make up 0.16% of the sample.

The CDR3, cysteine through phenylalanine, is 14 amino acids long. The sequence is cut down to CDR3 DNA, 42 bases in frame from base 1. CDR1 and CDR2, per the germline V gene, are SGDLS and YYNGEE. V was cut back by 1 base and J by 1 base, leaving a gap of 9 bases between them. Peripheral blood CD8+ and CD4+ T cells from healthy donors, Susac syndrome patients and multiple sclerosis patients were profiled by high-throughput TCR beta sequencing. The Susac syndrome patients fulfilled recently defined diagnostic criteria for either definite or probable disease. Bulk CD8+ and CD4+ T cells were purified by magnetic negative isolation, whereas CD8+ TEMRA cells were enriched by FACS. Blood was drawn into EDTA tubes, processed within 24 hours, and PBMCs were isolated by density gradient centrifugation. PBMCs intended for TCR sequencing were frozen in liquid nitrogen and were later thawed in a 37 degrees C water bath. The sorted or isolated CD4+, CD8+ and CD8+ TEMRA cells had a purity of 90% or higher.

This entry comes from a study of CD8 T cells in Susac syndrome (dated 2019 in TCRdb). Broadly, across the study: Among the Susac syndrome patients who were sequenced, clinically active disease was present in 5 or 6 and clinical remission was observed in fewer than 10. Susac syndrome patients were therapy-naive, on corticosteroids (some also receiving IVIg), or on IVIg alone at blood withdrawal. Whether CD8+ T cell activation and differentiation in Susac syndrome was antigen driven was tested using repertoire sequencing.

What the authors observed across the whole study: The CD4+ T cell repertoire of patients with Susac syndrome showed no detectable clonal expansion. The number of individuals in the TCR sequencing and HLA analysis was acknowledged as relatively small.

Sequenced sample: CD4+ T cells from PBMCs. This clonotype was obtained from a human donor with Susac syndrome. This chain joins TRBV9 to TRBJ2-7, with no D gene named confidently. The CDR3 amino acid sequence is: CASSVTDGSYEQYF. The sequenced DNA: TGTGCCAGCAGCGTAACAGACGGATCCTACGAGCAGTACTTC.